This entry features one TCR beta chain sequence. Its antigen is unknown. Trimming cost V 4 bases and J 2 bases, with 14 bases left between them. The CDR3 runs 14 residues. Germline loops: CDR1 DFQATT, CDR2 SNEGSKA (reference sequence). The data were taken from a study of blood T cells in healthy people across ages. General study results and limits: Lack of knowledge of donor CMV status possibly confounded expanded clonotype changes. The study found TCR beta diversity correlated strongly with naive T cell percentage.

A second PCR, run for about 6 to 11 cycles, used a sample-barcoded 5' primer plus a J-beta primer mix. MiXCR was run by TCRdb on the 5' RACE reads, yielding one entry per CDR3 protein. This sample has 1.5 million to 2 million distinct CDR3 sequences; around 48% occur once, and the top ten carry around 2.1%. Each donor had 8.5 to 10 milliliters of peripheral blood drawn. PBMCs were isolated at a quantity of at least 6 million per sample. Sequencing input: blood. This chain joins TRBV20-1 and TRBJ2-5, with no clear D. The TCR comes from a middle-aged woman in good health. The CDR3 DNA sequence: TGCAGTGCTAAACTCCCACAGATACAAGAGACCCAGTACTTC. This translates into CSAKLPQIQETQYF.